The rows below give T cell receptor beta chains drawn from one sample of a study of blood T cell repertoires in COVID-19. Generated by immunoSEQ multiplex PCR, the TCRdb table keeps only in-frame clones and is missing some. The sample has approximately 280,000 clones; roughly 89% are singletons. The sequenced sample consisted of peripheral blood. These TCRs come from a man between 45 and 60 years old with acute or convalescent COVID-19. CDR3s leave out the opening cysteine and the closing phenylalanine or tryptophan. D genes are given only for firm matches. Where a row states a size, it is once, few, many or the class of an expanded clone; other rows omit it.

j_gene	d_gene	abundance	v_gene	len	CDR3aa
TRBJ1-4	NA	NA	TRBV30	14	AWSPERVPTNEKLF
TRBJ1-1	TRBD1	NA	TRBV11-2	12	ASHLGGTGGEAF
TRBJ2-1	NA	NA	TRBV2	12	ASRIGGLVNEQF
TRBJ2-7	TRBD2	NA	TRBV6-5	13	ASGRTSGGSYEQY
TRBJ2-1	TRBD1	NA	TRBV19	13	ASSTGTGGRDEQF
TRBJ1-6	NA	NA	TRBV28	12	ASSLTVKTAPLH
TRBJ2-1	TRBD2	NA	TRBV3-1/TRBV3-2	16	ASSTSPLAGYFMGEQF
TRBJ1-1	TRBD1	NA	TRBV9	14	ASSVDRGWGNTEAF
TRBJ2-7	NA	NA	TRBV14	10	ASSLVNYEQY
TRBJ2-3	TRBD2	NA	TRBV5-4	14	ASSLGTSGGTDTQY
TRBJ1-5	TRBD1	NA	TRBV27	11	ASVGQANQPQH
TRBJ1-5	TRBD1	NA	TRBV30	13	AWSPGGYSNQPQH
TRBJ1-1	NA	NA	TRBV5-1	12	ASRMEAGNTEAF
TRBJ2-5	NA	once	TRBV10-3	10	AISGLEETQY
TRBJ2-7	TRBD1	NA	TRBV7-2	13	ASSLAGTGGNEQY
TRBJ2-7	NA	NA	TRBV6-5	12	ASSRTWDIYEQY
TRBJ2-7	NA	NA	TRBV30	11	AVERGTAYEQY
TRBJ2-5	TRBD1	once	TRBV7-6	15	ASSLGRTGLYAETQY
TRBJ2-3	TRBD1	NA	TRBV30	9	AWTTGGTQY
TRBJ1-5	TRBD1	NA	TRBV3-1/TRBV3-2	12	ASSSQGARQPQH
TRBJ2-3	NA	few	TRBV29-1	10	SVARGTDTQY
TRBJ2-3	TRBD1	NA	TRBV6-4	14	ASSVGTGKFRDTQY
TRBJ2-3	TRBD1	once	TRBV3-1/TRBV3-2	13	ASSSRGHTTDTQY
TRBJ1-2	NA	NA	TRBV19	10	AGWDGGYGYT
TRBJ1-5	NA	NA	TRBV18	13	ASSPNKRSNQPQH
TRBJ2-5	TRBD2	NA	TRBV29-1	12	SAARLAGKETQY
TRBJ1-2	TRBD1	once	TRBV5-1	14	ASSLDGTGEAGGYT
TRBJ2-2	TRBD2	NA	TRBV9	13	ASTSGGTNTGELF
TRBJ2-7	TRBD1	NA	TRBV5-4	13	ASSYPGTGHHEQY
TRBJ1-1	TRBD1	once	TRBV19	12	ASSVGQDLDEAF
TRBJ2-1	TRBD2	NA	TRBV12-5	16	ASGSTSGGPSSYNEQF
TRBJ1-1	NA	NA	TRBV30	9	AWSVSAEAF